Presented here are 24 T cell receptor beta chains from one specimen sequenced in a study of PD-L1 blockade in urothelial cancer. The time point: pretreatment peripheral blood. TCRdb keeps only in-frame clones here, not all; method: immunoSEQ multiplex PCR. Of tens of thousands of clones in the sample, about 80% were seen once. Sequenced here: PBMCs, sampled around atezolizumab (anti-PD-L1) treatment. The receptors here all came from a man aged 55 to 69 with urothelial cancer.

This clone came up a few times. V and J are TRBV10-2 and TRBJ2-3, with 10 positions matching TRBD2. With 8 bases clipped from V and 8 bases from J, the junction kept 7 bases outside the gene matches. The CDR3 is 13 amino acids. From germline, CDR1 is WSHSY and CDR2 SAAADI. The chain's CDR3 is CASRTSGSGTQYF. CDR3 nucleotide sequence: TGCGCCAGCCGGACTAGCGGTTCTGGTACGCAGTATTTT.

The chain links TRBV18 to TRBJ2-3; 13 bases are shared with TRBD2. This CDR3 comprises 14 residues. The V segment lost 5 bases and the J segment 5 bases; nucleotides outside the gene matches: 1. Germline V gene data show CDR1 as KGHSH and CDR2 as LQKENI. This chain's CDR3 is CASSWTSGRDTQYF. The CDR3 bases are TGTGCCAGCTCATGGACTAGCGGGAGAGATACGCAGTATTTT.

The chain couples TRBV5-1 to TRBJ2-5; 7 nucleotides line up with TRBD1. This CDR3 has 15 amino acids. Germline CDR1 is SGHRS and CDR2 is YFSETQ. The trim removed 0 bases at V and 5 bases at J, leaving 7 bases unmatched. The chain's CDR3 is CASSLAGGLEETQYF. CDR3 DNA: TGCGCCAGCAGCTTGGCAGGGGGTCTGGAGGAGACCCAGTACTTC.

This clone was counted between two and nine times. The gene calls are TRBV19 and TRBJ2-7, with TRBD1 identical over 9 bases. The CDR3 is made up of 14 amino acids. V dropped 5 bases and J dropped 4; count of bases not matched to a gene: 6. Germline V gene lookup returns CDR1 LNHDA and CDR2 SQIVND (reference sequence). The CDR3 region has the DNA TGTGCCAGTAGTGTCCGGGACAGGGTTTACGAGCAGTACTTC. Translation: CASSVRDRVYEQYF.

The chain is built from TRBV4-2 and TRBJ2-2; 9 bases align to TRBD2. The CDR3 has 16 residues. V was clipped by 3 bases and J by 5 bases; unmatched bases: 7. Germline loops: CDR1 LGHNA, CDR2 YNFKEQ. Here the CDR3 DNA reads TGTGCCAGCAGCCAGATAGCGGGAGAGGAGACCGGGGAGCTGTTTTTT. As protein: CASSQIAGEETGELFF.

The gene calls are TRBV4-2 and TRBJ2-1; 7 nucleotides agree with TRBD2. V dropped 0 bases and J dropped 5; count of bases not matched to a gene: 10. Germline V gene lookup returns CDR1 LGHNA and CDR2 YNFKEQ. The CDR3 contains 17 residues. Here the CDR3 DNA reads TGTGCCAGCAGCCAAGATTTTGGGGGAGGGGTCGACAATGAGCAGTTCTTC. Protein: CASSQDFGGGVDNEQFF.

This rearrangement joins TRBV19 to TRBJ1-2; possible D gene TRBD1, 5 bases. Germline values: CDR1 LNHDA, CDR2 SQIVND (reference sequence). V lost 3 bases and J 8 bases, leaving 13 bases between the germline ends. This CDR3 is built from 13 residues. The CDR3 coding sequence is TGTGCCAGTAGTATTCTAGGGGTAGAGGGCTACACCTTC. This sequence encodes CASSILGVEGYTF. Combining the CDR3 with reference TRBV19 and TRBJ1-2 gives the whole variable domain DGGITQSPKYLFRKEGQNVTLSCEQNLNHDAMYWYRQDPGQGLRLIYYSQIVNDFQKGDIAEGYSVSREKKESFPLTVTSAQKNPTAFYLCASSILGVEGYTFGSGTRLTVV.

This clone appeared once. The CDR3 nucleotides read TGTGCCAGCAGTTCCCCTTGGGCCGCTAATGAAAAACTGTTTTTT. Its protein is CASSSPWAANEKLFF. The gene calls are TRBV27 and TRBJ1-4; D is unresolved. Germline CDR1 is MNHEY and CDR2 is SMNVEV (reference sequence). This CDR3 is 15 amino acids long. V lost 4 bases and J lost 3, with 12 bases in between.

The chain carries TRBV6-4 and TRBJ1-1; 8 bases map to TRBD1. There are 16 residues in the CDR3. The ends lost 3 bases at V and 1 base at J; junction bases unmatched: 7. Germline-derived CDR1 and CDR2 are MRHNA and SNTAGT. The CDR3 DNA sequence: TGTGCCAGCAGTGATTCCGCCGGGACAGGGAACACTGAAGCTTTCTTT. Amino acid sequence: CASSDSAGTGNTEAFF.

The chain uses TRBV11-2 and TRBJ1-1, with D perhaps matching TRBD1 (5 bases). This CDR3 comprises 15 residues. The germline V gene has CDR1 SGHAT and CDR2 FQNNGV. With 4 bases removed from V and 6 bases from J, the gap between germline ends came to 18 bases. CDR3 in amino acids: CASSSPQGGSPEAFF. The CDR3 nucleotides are TGTGCCAGCAGCTCTCCTCAGGGAGGGAGCCCTGAAGCTTTCTTT.

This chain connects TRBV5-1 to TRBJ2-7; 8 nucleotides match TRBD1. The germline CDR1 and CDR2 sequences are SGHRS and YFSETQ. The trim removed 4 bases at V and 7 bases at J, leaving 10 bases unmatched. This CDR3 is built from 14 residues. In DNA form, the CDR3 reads TGCGCCAGCAGCATGGGACAGGTTCTACGAGAGCAGTACTTC. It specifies CASSMGQVLREQYF.

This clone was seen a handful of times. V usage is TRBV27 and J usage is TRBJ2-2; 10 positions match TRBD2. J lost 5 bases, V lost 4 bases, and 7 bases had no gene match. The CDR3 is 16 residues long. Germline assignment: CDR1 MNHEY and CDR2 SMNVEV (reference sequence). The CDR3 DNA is TGTGCCAGCAGTTCCCTCTCTAGCGGGAGAACCGGGGAGCTGTTTTTT. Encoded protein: CASSSLSSGRTGELFF.

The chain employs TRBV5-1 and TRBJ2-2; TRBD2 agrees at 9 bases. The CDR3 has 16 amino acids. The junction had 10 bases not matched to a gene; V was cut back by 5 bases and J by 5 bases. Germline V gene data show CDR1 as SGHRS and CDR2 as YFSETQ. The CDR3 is CASRSISGRETGELFF. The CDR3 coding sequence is TGCGCCAGCAGATCCATTAGCGGGAGAGAAACCGGGGAGCTGTTTTTT. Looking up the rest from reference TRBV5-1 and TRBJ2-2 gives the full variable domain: KAGVTQTPRYLIKTRGQQVTLSCSPISGHRSVSWYQQTPGQGLQFLFEYFSETQRNKGNFPGRFSGRQFSNSRSEMNVSTLELGDSALYLCASRSISGRETGELFFGEGSRLTVL.

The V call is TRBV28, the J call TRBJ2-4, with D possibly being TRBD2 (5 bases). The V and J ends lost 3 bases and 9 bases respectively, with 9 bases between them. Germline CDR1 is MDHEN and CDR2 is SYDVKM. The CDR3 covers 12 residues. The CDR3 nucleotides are TGTGCCAGCAGTTTGGGAGAAACCATTCAGTACTTC. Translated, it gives CASSLGETIQYF.

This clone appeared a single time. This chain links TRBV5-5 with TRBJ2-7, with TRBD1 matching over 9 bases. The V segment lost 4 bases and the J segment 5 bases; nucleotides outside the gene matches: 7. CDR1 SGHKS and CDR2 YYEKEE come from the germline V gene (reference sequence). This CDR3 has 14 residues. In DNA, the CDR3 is TGTGCCAGCAGCCCGTGGGACAGGGCCCACGAGCAGTACTTC. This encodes CASSPWDRAHEQYF.

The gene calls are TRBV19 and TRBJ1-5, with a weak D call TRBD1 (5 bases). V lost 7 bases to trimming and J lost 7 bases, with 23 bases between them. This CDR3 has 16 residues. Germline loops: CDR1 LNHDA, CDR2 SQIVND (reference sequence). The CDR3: CASTQMGEGLGQPQHF. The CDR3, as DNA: TGTGCCAGTACCCAAATGGGGGAGGGCCTCGGGCAGCCCCAGCATTTT. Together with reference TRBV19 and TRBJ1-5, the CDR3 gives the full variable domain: DGGITQSPKYLFRKEGQNVTLSCEQNLNHDAMYWYRQDPGQGLRLIYYSQIVNDFQKGDIAEGYSVSREKKESFPLTVTSAQKNPTAFYLCASTQMGEGLGQPQHFGDGTRLSIL.

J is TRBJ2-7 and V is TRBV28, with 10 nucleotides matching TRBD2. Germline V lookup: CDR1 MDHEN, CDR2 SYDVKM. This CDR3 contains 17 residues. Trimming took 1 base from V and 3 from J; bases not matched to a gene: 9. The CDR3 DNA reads TGTGCCAGCAGTTTATCGTCACTAGCGGGACGAGGCTACGAGCAGTACTTC. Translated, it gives CASSLSSLAGRGYEQYF. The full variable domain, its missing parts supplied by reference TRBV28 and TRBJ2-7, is DVKVTQSSRYLVKRTGEKVFLECVQDMDHENMFWYRQDPGLGLRLIYFSYDVKMKEKGDIPEGYSVSREKKERFSLILESASTNQTSMYLCASSLSSLAGRGYEQYFGPGTRLTVT.

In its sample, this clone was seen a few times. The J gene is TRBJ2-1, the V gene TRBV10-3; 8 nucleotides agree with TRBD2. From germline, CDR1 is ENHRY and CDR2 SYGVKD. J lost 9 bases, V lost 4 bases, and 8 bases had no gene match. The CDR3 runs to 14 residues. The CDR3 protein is CAISVLGRDGEQFF. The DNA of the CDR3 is TGTGCCATCAGTGTACTCGGGAGGGATGGTGAGCAGTTCTTC.

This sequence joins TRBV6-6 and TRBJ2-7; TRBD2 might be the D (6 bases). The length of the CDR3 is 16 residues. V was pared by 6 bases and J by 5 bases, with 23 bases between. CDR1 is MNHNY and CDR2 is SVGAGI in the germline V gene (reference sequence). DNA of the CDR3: TGTGCCAGCAGCTCTAACCCCCAGACTAGGGCCAACGAGCAGTACTTC. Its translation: CASSSNPQTRANEQYF.

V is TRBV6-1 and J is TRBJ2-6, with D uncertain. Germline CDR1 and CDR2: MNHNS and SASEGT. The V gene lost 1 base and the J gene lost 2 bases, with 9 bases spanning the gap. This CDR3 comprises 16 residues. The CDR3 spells CASSEGSLAGANVLTF. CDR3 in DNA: TGTGCCAGCAGTGAAGGGAGCCTAGCTGGGGCCAACGTCCTGACTTTC.

CDR3 sequence (DNA): TGTGCCAGCAGCTTAGTCACAGGGACGGGGCGGCCCCAGCATTTT. It encodes CASSLVTGTGRPQHF. This rearrangement joins TRBV11-2 to TRBJ1-5, with D perhaps TRBD1 (6 bases). Germline CDR1 reads SGHAT; CDR2 reads FQNNGV. This CDR3 region has 15 residues. V shed 1 base and J shed 9 bases, with 16 bases lying between them.

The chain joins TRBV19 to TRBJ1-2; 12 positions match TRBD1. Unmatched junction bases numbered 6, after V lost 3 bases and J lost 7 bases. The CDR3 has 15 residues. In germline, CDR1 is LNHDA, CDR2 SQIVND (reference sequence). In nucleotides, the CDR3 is TGTGCCAGTAGTATTCGGGGACAGGGGGCCGGTGGCTACACCTTC. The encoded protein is CASSIRGQGAGGYTF.

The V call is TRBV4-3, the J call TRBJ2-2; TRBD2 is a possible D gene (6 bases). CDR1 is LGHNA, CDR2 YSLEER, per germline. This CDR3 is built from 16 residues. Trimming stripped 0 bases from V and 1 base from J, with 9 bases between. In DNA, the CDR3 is TGCGCCAGCAGCCAAGATCCGGGACTGAACACCGGGGAGCTGTTTTTT. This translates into CASSQDPGLNTGELFF.

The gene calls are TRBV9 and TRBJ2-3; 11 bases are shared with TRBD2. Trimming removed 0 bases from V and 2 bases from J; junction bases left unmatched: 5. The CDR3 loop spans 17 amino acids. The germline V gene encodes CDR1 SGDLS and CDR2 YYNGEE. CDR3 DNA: TGTGCCAGCAGCGTAGGCCTAGCGGGAGGAACCACAGATACGCAGTATTTT. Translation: CASSVGLAGGTTDTQYF.